These T cell receptor beta chains were read from a single sample in a study of human T cells and chemical hapten exposure. TCRdb reprocessed the RACE reads via MiXCR and lists one record per CDR3 protein. The table includes 130,000 or so distinct CDR3 sequences, roughly 9% detected once. Sequenced: whole blood. The receptors derive from a male donor in good health. Some clones in this sample may be carry-over from other donors' samples. Each CDR3 is given with its conserved first and last residue. A D gene is named only where the DNA matches it firmly. Where a row states a size, it is once, few, many or the class of an expanded clone; other rows omit it.

d_call | j_call | clone_size | v_call | cdr3_nt | cdr3_aa
TRBD1 | TRBJ2-1 | . | TRBV29-1 | TGCAGCGGCGGGACAGGGAATTACAATGAGCAGTTCTTC | CSGGTGNYNEQFF
TRBD1 | TRBJ2-1 | many | TRBV5-5 | TGTGCCAGCAGCTTGTTCGGGACAGGGACTTACAATGAGCAGTTCTTC | CASSLFGTGTYNEQFF
TRBD1 | TRBJ1-4 | few | TRBV7-2 | TGTGCCAGCAGCTCACACAGGGGGCCTAATGAAAAACTGTTTTTT | CASSSHRGPNEKLFF
. | TRBJ1-5 | . | TRBV6-2/TRBV6-3 | TGTGCCAGCAGCCCGGTAGGGGGGGTTCAGCCCCAGCATTTT | CASSPVGGVQPQHF
TRBD1 | TRBJ2-3 | many | TRBV7-9 | TGTGCCAGCAGCACCGGGACAGGGTTTACAGATACGCAGTATTTT | CASSTGTGFTDTQYF
TRBD2 | TRBJ2-1 | . | TRBV2 | TGTGCCAGCAGTGAAATAGCGGGAGGGAAAGGTGAGCAGTTCTTC | CASSEIAGGKGEQFF
. | TRBJ1-5 | few | TRBV12-3/TRBV12-4 | TGTGCCAGTTCTGAGCGGGGGAATCAGCCCCAGCATTTT | CASSERGNQPQHF
. | TRBJ2-1 | few | TRBV11-2 | TGTGCCAGCAGCTTACCACAACGCTACAATGAGCAGTTCTTC | CASSLPQRYNEQFF
. | TRBJ1-1 | few | TRBV6-5 | TGTGCCAGCAGTTACCCCCTTTCAGAAGAAGCTTTCTTT | CASSYPLSEEAFF
. | TRBJ2-1 | few | TRBV19 | TGTGCCAGTAGTCCCAGGGTAAGGTCCTACAATGAGCAGTTCTTC | CASSPRVRSYNEQFF
. | TRBJ1-1 | few | TRBV27 | TGTGCCAGCCGACGTGACAGGAACACTGAAGCTTTCTTT | CASRRDRNTEAFF
. | TRBJ2-3 | . | TRBV27 | TGTGCCAGCTCTCTCGAGCCGGGGCAGGGTAGCACAGATACGCAGTATTTT | CASSLEPGQGSTDTQYF
TRBD2 | TRBJ2-1 | many | TRBV25-1 | TGTGCCAGCAGTGAATATGGGACTAGCGGGCCCTACAATGAGCAGTTCTTC | CASSEYGTSGPYNEQFF
. | TRBJ1-3 | few | TRBV6-6 | TGTGCCAGCAGTTACGAGGGGATCTCTGGAAACACCATATATTTT | CASSYEGISGNTIYF
TRBD1 | TRBJ2-1 | few | TRBV7-7 | TGTGCCAGCAGCCCGGACAGGGTCTACAATGAGCAGTTCTTC | CASSPDRVYNEQFF
TRBD1 | TRBJ1-1 | few | TRBV6-5 | TGTGCCAGCAGTTCCAGGACAGGACTGAACACTGAAGCTTTCTTT | CASSSRTGLNTEAFF
TRBD1 | TRBJ2-1 | many | TRBV29-1 | TGCAGCGTTGCCTTGCTAACGGACAGGGGTCCCAATGAGCAGTTCTTC | CSVALLTDRGPNEQFF
. | TRBJ2-3 | . | TRBV7-6 | TGTGCCAGCAGCTTAGCTGTCGGGGAACTCACAGATACGCAGTATTTT | CASSLAVGELTDTQYF
TRBD1 | TRBJ2-2 | many | TRBV27 | TGTGCCAGCAGCCTCTTCGGGACAGGAAACACCGGGGAGCTGTTTTTT | CASSLFGTGNTGELFF
TRBD2 | TRBJ2-7 | . | TRBV20-1 | TGCAGTGCTAGAGATAATTTGAGACTAGCGGGAGCGTACGAGCAGTACTTC | CSARDNLRLAGAYEQYF
TRBD1 | TRBJ1-2 | few | TRBV4-2 | TGTGCCAGCAGCCAAGAAGACAGGGAGGATGGCTACACCTTC | CASSQEDREDGYTF
TRBD2 | TRBJ2-7 | . | TRBV12-3/TRBV12-4 | TGTGCCAGCAGTTCGACTAGCGGGAAAACGCGCGAGCAGTACTTC | CASSSTSGKTREQYF
. | TRBJ1-5 | many | TRBV6-5 | TGTGCCAGCAGTTTCAGGGGAGGCAATCAGCCCCAGCATTTT | CASSFRGGNQPQHF
TRBD1 | TRBJ2-2 | . | TRBV5-4 | TGTGCCAGCAGCGGGGGACAGGGAGGGTACGCCGGGGAGCTGTTTTTT | CASSGGQGGYAGELFF
. | TRBJ2-6 | . | TRBV7-2 | TGTGCCAGCAGCTTAAAAGGGACCTCTGGGGCCAACGTCCTGACTTTC | CASSLKGTSGANVLTF
TRBD2 | TRBJ2-1 | few | TRBV15 | TGTGCCACCGAGGCGGGAGGTTTGAATGAGCAGTTCTTC | CATEAGGLNEQFF
TRBD2 | TRBJ2-1 | many | TRBV20-1 | TGCAGTGCTTCTTTAGCGGGGGGGTACAATGAGCAGTTCTTC | CSASLAGGYNEQFF
. | TRBJ2-1 | . | TRBV5-4 | TGTGCCAGCAGCCCACCGAGCGGAACCTACAATGAGCAGTTCTTC | CASSPPSGTYNEQFF
. | TRBJ1-2 | many | TRBV4-2 | TGTGCCAGCAGCCAAGATCCGGGACGAGCTAACTATGGCTACACCTTC | CASSQDPGRANYGYTF
. | TRBJ2-1 | few | TRBV5-1 | TGCGCCAGCAGCTTGGTTAGGGTTAGCGGTGAGCAGTTCTTC | CASSLVRVSGEQFF
. | TRBJ2-1 | . | TRBV2 | TGTGCCAGCAGTGAGGTTAATGAGCAGTTCTTC | CASSEVNEQFF
. | TRBJ1-1 | . | TRBV25-1 | TGTGCCAGCAGTGAAAGGGGCCTTACTGAAGCTTTCTTT | CASSERGLTEAFF
. | TRBJ1-4 | many | TRBV7-2 | TGTGCCAGCAGCTTAAATCGGCAGCCTAATGAAAAACTGTTTTTT | CASSLNRQPNEKLFF
. | TRBJ2-3 | few | TRBV24-1 | TGTGCCACCAGTGACAAAACAGATACGCAGTATTTT | CATSDKTDTQYF
. | TRBJ2-5 | many | TRBV19 | TGTGCCAGTAGTATACAGGTCCAAGAGACCCAGTACTTC | CASSIQVQETQYF
. | TRBJ1-1 | many | TRBV30 | TGTGCCTGGAGGAGCACGGGCACTGAAGCTTTCTTT | CAWRSTGTEAFF
TRBD1 | TRBJ2-7 | . | TRBV29-1 | TGCAGCGTGCGGGACAGGTGGGCCTACGAGCAGTACTTC | CSVRDRWAYEQYF
TRBD1 | TRBJ2-2 | many | TRBV4-2 | TGTGCCAGCAGCCAGGGGACAGGGGAAACCGGGGAGCTGTTTTTT | CASSQGTGETGELFF
TRBD1 | TRBJ2-1 | . | TRBV7-2 | TGTGCCAGCAGCTCCGGACAGGGCGCAACCCATGAGCAGTTCTTC | CASSSGQGATHEQFF
. | TRBJ2-1 | . | TRBV11-2 | TGTGCCAGCAGAAAACTACTCTCCTACGAGCAGTTCTTC | CASRKLLSYEQFF